The 31 T cell receptor beta chains below all came from one sample that was sequenced in a study of blood T cell repertoires in COVID-19. The data were produced by immunoSEQ multiplex PCR, yet TCRdb's version contains in-frame clones alone and is incomplete. The sample has roughly 98,000 clones; approximately 86% are singletons. Input material: peripheral blood. The receptor set was obtained from a man between 65 and 85 years old with active or convalescent COVID-19.

The chain has TRBV6-5 and TRBJ1-4; possibly TRBD1 for D (6 bases). Germline-derived CDR1 and CDR2 are MNHEY and SVGAGI. This CDR3 spans 15 amino acids. Trimming stripped 6 bases from V and 6 bases from J, with 17 bases between. The CDR3 spells CASRSTWDIYEKLFF. The CDR3 DNA sequence: TGTGCCAGCAGATCTACTTGGGACATCTATGAAAAACTGTTTTTT.

This chain joins TRBV20-1 and TRBJ2-3; D is uncertain. The CDR3 has 11 amino acids. Germline CDR1 is DFQATT and CDR2 is SNEGSKA (reference sequence). The V end lost 2 bases, the J end lost 7 bases, and 7 bases lay between the germline ends. The CDR3 DNA reads TGCAGTGCTAGACAAGCCAATACGCAGTATTTT. Translated, it gives CSARQANTQYF.

The CDR3 sequence is CASSRQSRGGYTF. The CDR3 nucleotides are TGTGCCAGCAGCAGACAGTCCCGTGGGGGCTACACCTTC. The V call is TRBV11-2, the J call TRBJ1-2, with D possibly matching TRBD1 (5 bases). Trimming removed 5 bases at V and 8 bases at J, with 15 bases between. There are 13 residues in the CDR3. Germline V gene data show CDR1 as SGHAT and CDR2 as FQNNGV.

This clone was observed a single time. This chain joins TRBV27 and TRBJ2-7; 9 bases align to TRBD1. Germline values: CDR1 MNHEY, CDR2 SMNVEV (reference sequence). This CDR3 comprises 13 residues. The V and J ends lost 7 bases and 2 bases, in that order; junction bases with no gene match: 3. The DNA of the CDR3 is TGTGCCAGCACACGGACAGGGGCCTACGAGCAGTACTTC. Protein: CASTRTGAYEQYF.

The chain employs TRBV12-5 and TRBJ1-1, with 7 bases matching TRBD1. J gave up 4 bases and V 3 bases, and 5 bases lay outside the gene matches. This CDR3 has 14 amino acids. Germline-derived CDR1 and CDR2 are LGHNT and FRNRAP. The CDR3 reads CASGFRTGGTEAFF. Here the CDR3 DNA reads TGTGCTAGTGGTTTTAGGACAGGCGGCACTGAAGCTTTCTTT.

V gene TRBV10-3 combines with J gene TRBJ1-1; D is unresolved. Trimming shortened V by 11 bases and J by 1 base, and 14 bases separated the two germline ends. The CDR3 runs 13 residues. Germline V CDR1 and CDR2: ENHRY, SYGVKD. The CDR3 protein is CAARQRQNTEAFF. In DNA, the CDR3 is TGTGCCGCCCGGCAGAGACAGAACACTGAAGCTTTCTTT.

This clone came up a few times. Germline is not matched at one junction end, which may reflect a read error. For the CDR3, the DNA is TGTGCTAGCAGGGCAGACAGCTACGAGCAGTACTTC. Translation gives CASRADSYEQYF. The V gene is TRBV7-7, the J gene TRBJ2-7; a possible D gene is TRBD1 (5 bases). This CDR3 comprises 12 residues. Per germline, CDR1 SSHAT and CDR2 FNYEAQ (reference sequence).

This chain joins TRBV11-2 and TRBJ1-2, with a weak D call TRBD1 (5 bases). Germline lookup yields CDR1 SGHAT and CDR2 FQNNGV. The CDR3 is 15 amino acids. Trimming removed 1 base at V and 4 bases at J, with 13 bases between. The CDR3 loop reads CASSLGTGQVYGYTF. CDR3 sequence (DNA): TGTGCCAGCAGCTTAGGCACAGGCCAAGTCTATGGCTACACCTTC.

The chain links TRBV6-4 to TRBJ2-1, with TRBD2 as a possible D gene (6 bases). The germline V gene encodes CDR1 MRHNA and CDR2 SNTAGT. The length of the CDR3 is 15 residues. Trimming took off 5 bases at V and 2 bases at J, with 13 bases between the two ends. CDR3 protein: CASSSGLGPYNEQFF. The CDR3 DNA is TGTGCCAGCAGTAGCGGGCTGGGACCCTACAATGAGCAGTTCTTC.

The J gene is TRBJ2-1, the V gene TRBV3-1 (or the pseudogene TRBV3-2); the match to TRBD1 covers 7 bases. The V gene's germline CDR1 is LGHDT and CDR2 YNNKEL (reference sequence). There are 15 residues in the CDR3. Germline trimming cut 3 bases from V and 8 bases from J; bases unmatched to any gene: 10. The CDR3 DNA follows: TGTGCCAGCAGCCAGCAAACGGACAGGCCCGATGAGCAGTTCTTC. Encoded protein: CASSQQTDRPDEQFF.

The rearrangement uses TRBV7-2 and TRBJ2-7, with 8 bases identical to TRBD2. The CDR3 loop spans 14 amino acids. Unmatched junction bases numbered 7, after V lost 5 bases and J lost 4 bases. Germline V gives CDR1 SGHTA, CDR2 FQGNSA. The CDR3 sequence is CASSPGLAGYEQYF. DNA for the CDR3: TGTGCCAGCAGCCCAGGACTAGCCGGTTACGAGCAGTACTTC.

The CDR3 reads CASRGGARDTQYF. CDR3 DNA: TGTGCCAGCAGGGGGGGGGCCAGAGATACGCAGTATTTT. The chain uses TRBV5-4 and TRBJ2-3, with D possibly matching TRBD2 (7 bases). V lost 5 bases, J lost 5 bases, and 12 bases lay in between. Germline V CDR1 and CDR2: SGHNT, YYREEE (reference sequence). The CDR3 spans 13 residues.

The chain recombines TRBV4-2 with TRBJ2-1; 8 bases align to TRBD1. The CDR3 length is 15 residues. The germline V gene encodes CDR1 LGHNA and CDR2 YNFKEQ. J gave up 8 bases and V 1 base, and 7 bases lay outside the gene matches. The DNA for the CDR3 is TGTGCCAGCAGCCAAGGGAGGGCAGGGGGCGATGAGCAGTTCTTC. Translating gives CASSQGRAGGDEQFF.

The V gene is TRBV30, the J gene TRBJ2-3, with a weak D call TRBD2 (7 bases). Trimming cost V 0 bases and J 7 bases, with 20 bases left between them. This CDR3 comprises 16 residues. The germline V gene encodes CDR1 GTSNPN and CDR2 SVGIG (reference sequence). CDR3 region: CAWSVWGGPSTYTQYF. CDR3 DNA: TGTGCCTGGAGTGTATGGGGGGGGCCATCCACGTATACGCAGTATTTT. Supplemented by reference TRBV30 and TRBJ2-3, the full variable domain reads SQTIHQWPATLVQPVGSPLSLECTVEGTSNPNLYWYRQAAGRGLQLLFYSVGIGQISSEVPQNLSASRPQDRQFILSSKKLLLSDSGFYLCAWSVWGGPSTYTQYFGPGTRLTVL.

The chain employs TRBV19 and TRBJ1-4, with 7 bases fitting TRBD1. The trim removed 4 bases at V and 8 bases at J, leaving 10 bases unmatched. Per the germline V gene, CDR1 is LNHDA and CDR2 is SQIVND (reference sequence). The length of the CDR3 is 15 residues. CDR3 region: CASSTGTQGGEKLFF. CDR3 coding DNA: TGTGCCAGTAGTACCGGGACTCAGGGGGGCGAAAAACTGTTTTTT.

This clone has just a few counts. Within the sample, other DNA sequences also encode this same CDR3. The rearrangement links TRBV18 to TRBJ1-1; the match to TRBD1 covers 7 bases. Germline V gene sequence: CDR1 KGHSH, CDR2 LQKENI. V lost 2 bases, J lost 3 bases, and 0 bases stayed unmatched. CDR3 length: 13 residues. The CDR3: CASSPDRDTEAFF. The CDR3 nucleotides are TGTGCCAGCTCACCAGACAGGGACACTGAAGCTTTCTTT.

There are a few counts of this clone. This chain links TRBV19 with TRBJ2-2, with D possibly matching TRBD2 (6 bases). CDR1 and CDR2 from the germline V gene are LNHDA and SQIVND (reference sequence). The CDR3 is 15 residues long. V dropped 7 bases and J dropped 3 bases, with 15 bases sitting between them. The CDR3, as DNA: TGTGCCAGTACCTCGGAGGGAGGTTACACCGGGGAGCTGTTTTTT. Translated: CASTSEGGYTGELFF.

The chain uses TRBV3-1 (or the pseudogene TRBV3-2) and TRBJ1-1; D is perhaps TRBD1 (6 bases). The CDR3 length is 13 residues. V was shortened by 3 bases and J by 5 bases, with 10 bases between the two germline ends. Germline CDR1 and CDR2: LGHDT and YNNKEL (reference sequence). CDR3 region: CASSHQGRTEAFF. DNA for the CDR3: TGTGCCAGCAGCCATCAGGGGCGGACTGAAGCTTTCTTT.

The V call is TRBV9, the J call TRBJ2-3; the match to TRBD2 covers 9 bases. V lost 3 bases, J lost 1 base, and 6 bases stayed unmatched. This CDR3 comprises 16 residues. Germline CDR1 reads SGDLS; CDR2 reads YYNGEE. CDR3 sequence reads: CASSALAGGGTDTQYF. CDR3 nucleotides: TGTGCCAGCAGCGCTCTTGCGGGGGGGGGCACAGATACGCAGTATTTT. Combining the CDR3 with reference TRBV9 and TRBJ2-3 gives the whole variable domain DSGVTQTPKHLITATGQRVTLRCSPRSGDLSVYWYQQSLDQGLQFLIQYYNGEERAKGNILERFSAQQFPDLHSELNLSSLELGDSALYFCASSALAGGGTDTQYFGPGTRLTVL.

This clone was observed once. The chain links TRBV4-1 to TRBJ2-3; TRBD2 matches 9 bases. This CDR3 has 14 residues. The germline CDR1 and CDR2 sequences are MGHRA and YSYEKL. V shed 5 bases, J shed 3 bases, and the junction held 3 bases outside the gene matches. The CDR3 region has the DNA TGCGCCAGCAGCTCGGGACTAGCAACAGATACGCAGTATTTT. Translated, it gives CASSSGLATDTQYF.

The chain joins TRBV19 to TRBJ2-7, with TRBD2 matching over 8 bases. This CDR3 spans 15 amino acids. CDR1 is LNHDA and CDR2 is SQIVND in the germline V gene (reference sequence). J lost 0 bases, V lost 5 bases, and 6 bases had no gene match. The CDR3 protein is CASSASGGTSYEQYF. The CDR3 DNA reads as TGTGCCAGTAGTGCCTCGGGGGGGACCTCCTACGAGCAGTACTTC.

This chain joins TRBV27 and TRBJ2-1, with D possibly TRBD1 on 5 matching bases. Germline-derived CDR1 and CDR2 are MNHEY and SMNVEV (reference sequence). The CDR3 consists of 15 residues. V was shortened by 4 bases and J by 0 bases, with 10 bases between the two germline ends. The CDR3 bases are TGTGCCAGCAGTTCGACGACAGCCTCCTACAATGAGCAGTTCTTC. Its translation is CASSSTTASYNEQFF.

This clone was counted only a few times. The chain has TRBV25-1 and TRBJ1-1, with D uncertain. This CDR3 has 11 residues. With 4 bases removed from V and 10 bases from J, the gap between germline ends came to 10 bases. Germline V gene data show CDR1 as MGHDK and CDR2 as SYGVNS. CDR3 protein: CASSGSFGAFF. CDR3 sequence (DNA): TGTGCCAGCAGTGGTTCGTTCGGAGCTTTCTTT.

V and J are TRBV7-3 and TRBJ2-7; TRBD1 agrees at 11 bases. Germline CDR1 and CDR2: SGHTA and FQGTGA. Losses at the gene ends were 5 bases for V and 6 bases for J; bases not matched to a gene: 3. The CDR3 extends over 13 amino acids. The CDR3 reads CASSTGTGGEQYF. The CDR3, as DNA: TGTGCCAGCAGCACAGGGACAGGGGGCGAGCAGTACTTC.

The chain recombines TRBV18 with TRBJ2-7; TRBD1 matches at 9 bases. CDR3 size: 15 residues. Germline V gene sequence: CDR1 KGHSH, CDR2 LQKENI. V lost 6 bases and J lost 4; bases outside the gene matches: 10. CDR3 residues: CASSLPGTGKYEQYF. Written as DNA, the CDR3 is TGTGCCAGCTCGCTCCCCGGGACAGGGAAATACGAGCAGTACTTC.

V usage is TRBV5-6 and J usage is TRBJ1-3, with unresolved D. V lost 7 bases and J lost 8, with 13 bases in between. Looked up from germline, CDR1 is SGHDT and CDR2 is YYEEEE. The CDR3 totals 12 residues. The CDR3 bases are TGTGCCAGCTTGAGGGTAGGAGACACCATATATTTT. Amino acid sequence: CASLRVGDTIYF.

This clone was counted only a few times. The chain is built from TRBV11-3 and TRBJ2-1, with 8 bases fitting TRBD2. The CDR3 sequence is 15 residues long. Germline lookup yields CDR1 SGHNT and CDR2 YENEEA. The junction had 5 bases not matched to a gene; V was cut back by 5 bases and J by 2 bases. DNA for the CDR3: TGTGCCAGCAGCCCCTCGGGACTAGCCTACAATGAGCAGTTCTTC. As protein: CASSPSGLAYNEQFF.

This chain uses TRBV4-1 with TRBJ2-7, with 10 nucleotides matching TRBD2. This CDR3 is built from 15 residues. Trimming took 3 bases from V and 2 from J; bases not matched to a gene: 4. CDR1 is MGHRA, CDR2 YSYEKL, per germline. Here the CDR3 DNA reads TGCGCCAGCAGCCAGACTAGCGGGCATACCTACGAGCAGTACTTC. It encodes CASSQTSGHTYEQYF.

The gene calls are TRBV27 and TRBJ1-3; D call uncertain. V dropped 5 bases and J dropped 0 bases, with 11 bases sitting between them. The germline CDR1 and CDR2 sequences are MNHEY and SMNVEV (reference sequence). The CDR3 is 15 amino acids. CDR3 DNA sequence: TGTGCCAGCAGTCCGTTTCCGGGCTCTGGAAACACCATATATTTT. This sequence encodes CASSPFPGSGNTIYF.

This clone showed up just a few times. The chain carries TRBV9 and TRBJ2-7; possibly TRBD1 for D (5 bases). Per germline, CDR1 SGDLS and CDR2 YYNGEE. The CDR3 covers 14 residues. V lost 4 bases to trimming and J lost 0 bases, with 11 bases between them. CDR3 region: CASSPRQSSYEQYF. CDR3 DNA sequence: TGTGCCAGCAGCCCCCGACAGAGCTCCTACGAGCAGTACTTC.

This chain links TRBV20-1 with TRBJ1-1, with D perhaps matching TRBD1 (5 bases). CDR3 length equals 13 residues. CDR1 and CDR2 from the germline V gene are DFQATT and SNEGSKA (reference sequence). V was shortened by 6 bases and J by 1 base, with 12 bases between the two germline ends. Here the CDR3 reads CSASRGTNTEAFF. Here the CDR3 DNA reads TGCAGTGCCAGTCGGGGGACGAACACTGAAGCTTTCTTT.